The 19 T cell receptor beta chains given below trace back to one sample, sequenced in a study of Tregs in tolerant kidney transplant recipients. Measured with immunoSEQ multiplex PCR; TCRdb has only the in-frame clones, and not every one. The sample holds around 85,000 clones, around 90% seen once. Sequenced material: Tregs from blood, taken before the transplant. The receptor source for this set is a human donor who received a combined kidney and bone marrow transplant.

The chain carries TRBV6-1 and TRBJ1-2; tentative D call: TRBD1 (5 bases). The CDR3 consists of 11 residues. Germline loops: CDR1 MNHNS, CDR2 SASEGT. Between the trimmed V and J ends, which lost 6 bases and 5 bases, there was a span of 7 bases. The CDR3 region has the DNA TGTGCCAGCAGCAGGGTATATGGCTACACCTTC. This gives the protein CASSRVYGYTF.

The genes are TRBV11-2 and TRBJ1-1; D is uncertain. The germline V gene encodes CDR1 SGHAT and CDR2 FQNNGV. With 1 base removed from V and 1 base from J, the gap between germline ends came to 7 bases. This CDR3 has 14 amino acids. The CDR3: CASSLVHKNTEAFF. The DNA for the CDR3 is TGTGCCAGCAGCTTAGTACATAAGAACACTGAAGCTTTCTTT.

This clone was found once. This sequence joins TRBV18 and TRBJ2-1; 9 positions agree with TRBD2. The CDR3 contains 15 residues. CDR1 is KGHSH, CDR2 LQKENI, per germline. With 2 bases clipped from V and 3 bases from J, the junction kept 2 bases outside the gene matches. CDR3 DNA: TGTGCCAGCTCACCAGAAGCGGGAGGCTACAATGAGCAGTTCTTC. It yields the protein CASSPEAGGYNEQFF.

As concerns this clone: At the DNA level, this CDR3 is encoded by other sequences in the same sample as well. This chain joins TRBV28 and TRBJ2-7; D remains ambiguous. The CDR3 is made up of 13 amino acids. Germline V lookup: CDR1 MDHEN, CDR2 SYDVKM. CDR3 amino acids: CATSPGQSYEQYF. The CDR3 DNA sequence: TGTGCGACCTCCCCCGGGCAGTCCTACGAGCAGTACTTC.

The V call is TRBV27, the J call TRBJ2-3; D may be TRBD2 (6 bases). V was shortened by 5 bases and J by 8 bases, with 23 bases between the two germline ends. Germline V gives CDR1 MNHEY, CDR2 SMNVEV (reference sequence). The CDR3 is 16 residues long. The CDR3 protein is CASSPLRRASFGTQYF. As DNA, the CDR3 is TGTGCCAGCAGTCCGCTACGGAGGGCCTCATTTGGTACGCAGTATTTT.

The V call is TRBV23-1, the J call TRBJ1-2, with TRBD1 matching 9 bases. TRBV23-1 has ORF status, its function being uncertain. The CDR3 totals 16 residues. With 7 bases clipped from V and 4 bases from J, the junction kept 13 bases outside the gene matches. The CDR3 DNA reads TGCGCCAGCAACCGGGCGGGACAGGGAATAGGCTATGGCTACACCTTC. Translation gives CASNRAGQGIGYGYTF.

The chain couples TRBV20-1 to TRBJ1-4; D gene unclear. CDR1 is DFQATT and CDR2 is SNEGSKA in the germline V gene (reference sequence). V was cut by 6 bases and J by 8 bases, with 10 bases left in between. This CDR3 has 11 amino acids. In DNA, the CDR3 is TGCAGTGCGGGGAACCTAGAAAAACTGTTTTTT. It codes for CSAGNLEKLFF.

This CDR3 reads CASSWTQGADTQYF. CDR3 in DNA: TGTGCCAGCAGTTGGACACAGGGGGCAGATACGCAGTATTTT. This chain uses TRBV6-6 with TRBJ2-3; 8 nucleotides line up with TRBD1. The length of the CDR3 is 14 residues. The V segment lost 4 bases and the J segment 4 bases; nucleotides outside the gene matches: 4. In germline, CDR1 is MNHNY, CDR2 SVGAGI (reference sequence).

The gene calls are TRBV28 and TRBJ2-2; D is possibly TRBD2 (5 bases). This CDR3 is 16 amino acids long. V shed 2 bases and J shed 2 bases, with 12 bases lying between them. The germline CDR1 and CDR2 sequences are MDHEN and SYDVKM. The CDR3 here is CASSLILALNTGELFF. The DNA of the CDR3 is TGTGCCAGCAGTTTAATATTAGCGCTTAACACCGGGGAGCTGTTTTTT.

This clone was counted between two and nine times. V and J are TRBV9 and TRBJ2-2; 8 bases fit TRBD2. The V and J ends lost 3 bases and 4 bases, in that order; junction bases with no gene match: 11. CDR1 SGDLS and CDR2 YYNGEE come from the germline V gene. The CDR3 spans 17 residues. The CDR3 nucleotides are TGTGCCAGCAGCGCCCGGGGTCCCGGGGGGGGCACCGGGGAGCTGTTTTTT. Its protein product is CASSARGPGGGTGELFF.

The V gene is TRBV28, the J gene TRBJ1-5, with D maybe TRBD1 (5 bases). The CDR3 extends over 15 amino acids. CDR1 is MDHEN, CDR2 SYDVKM, per germline. V shed 5 bases and J shed 2 bases, with 13 bases lying between them. CDR3 bases: TGTGCCAGCAGTCAACGGAGGGGAGGCAATCAGCCCCAGCATTTT. This encodes CASSQRRGGNQPQHF. The complete variable domain, with remaining parts taken from reference TRBV28 and TRBJ1-5, reads DVKVTQSSRYLVKRTGEKVFLECVQDMDHENMFWYRQDPGLGLRLIYFSYDVKMKEKGDIPEGYSVSREKKERFSLILESASTNQTSMYLCASSQRRGGNQPQHFGDGTRLSIL.

The chain couples TRBV6-5 to TRBJ1-1; D is unresolved. This CDR3 comprises 16 residues. The ends were cut back, 2 bases at V and 4 bases at J, with 17 bases in the middle. Germline lookup yields CDR1 MNHEY and CDR2 SVGAGI. For the CDR3, the DNA is TGTGCCAGCAGTTACCGAAGGATTAGGGTTGGCACTGAAGCTTTCTTT. Its protein is CASSYRRIRVGTEAFF.

The chain links TRBV6-1 to TRBJ2-3; a weak D match, TRBD1 (6 bases). V was clipped by 6 bases and J by 2 bases, with 15 bases between them. This CDR3 comprises 15 residues. Germline assignment: CDR1 MNHNS and CDR2 SASEGT. CDR3 nucleotides: TGTGCCAGCAGCCGACAGGCCGCCCTCACAGATACGCAGTATTTT. Protein: CASSRQAALTDTQYF.

Only one count was recorded for this clone. V usage is TRBV5-1 and J usage is TRBJ2-1; no definite D call. V dropped 0 bases and J dropped 1 base, with 11 bases sitting between them. Germline assignment: CDR1 SGHRS and CDR2 YFSETQ. This CDR3 has 16 amino acids. The DNA for the CDR3 is TGCGCCAGCAGCTTGGAACCCGAACCTTCCTACAATGAGCAGTTCTTC. Protein product: CASSLEPEPSYNEQFF.

The chain has TRBV7-2 and TRBJ2-5, with D possibly TRBD2 on 6 matching bases. The J call may be incorrect, as the DNA end agrees better with TRBJ2-7. Germline V gene sequence: CDR1 SGHTA, CDR2 FQGNSA. The CDR3 consists of 16 residues. CDR3 nucleotide sequence: TGTGCCAGCAGCGTTCAGGCGGCTAGCGAGTCCTACGAGCAGTACTTC. As protein: CASSVQAASESYEQYF.

The chain employs TRBV11-3 and TRBJ2-2, with D maybe TRBD1 (6 bases). V lost 0 bases and J lost 6, with 8 bases in between. CDR1 is SGHNT and CDR2 is YENEEA in the germline V gene. CDR3 size: 14 residues. The CDR3 sequence is CASSLDRGSGELFF. The CDR3 nucleotides are TGTGCCAGCAGCTTAGACAGGGGATCCGGGGAGCTGTTTTTT.

The chain is built from TRBV20-1 and TRBJ2-4, with D perhaps given as TRBD1 or TRBD2 (5 bases each). Trimming left V 2 bases short and J 8 bases short, with 7 bases between. Per germline, CDR1 DFQATT and CDR2 SNEGSKA (reference sequence). CDR3 length: 11 residues. The CDR3 DNA sequence: TGCAGTGCTAGACTGGGGGACATTCAGTACTTC. This sequence encodes CSARLGDIQYF.

This clone was counted once. The rearrangement links TRBV28 to TRBJ1-6; D is ambiguous. V was shortened by 3 bases and J by 0 bases, with 12 bases between the two germline ends. The CDR3 runs 17 residues. The germline V gene has CDR1 MDHEN and CDR2 SYDVKM. The CDR3 loop is CASSFGVGSSYNSPLHF. CDR3 nucleotide sequence: TGTGCCAGCAGTTTCGGTGTCGGGAGCTCCTATAATTCACCCCTCCACTTT.

The DNA for the CDR3 is TGTGCCACCTCGCCTATCGGGCTTGGGGCCAACGTCCTGACTTTC. This translates into CATSPIGLGANVLTF. This chain uses TRBV28 with TRBJ2-6; D gene unclear. Looked up from germline, CDR1 is MDHEN and CDR2 is SYDVKM. V was clipped by 10 bases and J by 3 bases, with 16 bases between them. The CDR3 extends over 15 amino acids.